By sample share, the clone carrying this T cell receptor (beta chain) is medium-sized. Its specificity is unknown. The sample originates from a study of CD8 T cells in ankylosing spondylitis. Findings of the study overall: For ankylosing spondylitis blood, a TCR beta motif of eight or nine highly homologous variants appeared characteristic.

MiXCR, applied by TCRdb to the 5' RACE reads, yields one record per CDR3 protein. Of 150,000 to 200,000 distinct CDR3 sequences detected, approximately 20% appear once; the ten largest clones hold about 7.6%. There are 17 residues in the CDR3. J gave up 4 bases and V 6 bases, and 8 bases lay outside the gene matches. CDR1 LGHDT and CDR2 YNNKEL come from the germline V gene (reference sequence). This sequence joins TRBV3-1 and TRBJ2-2, with 13 bases aligning to TRBD2. The sample was blood, either unsorted or a sorted T cell fraction (not recorded which). The clonotype was recovered from a male donor with ankylosing spondylitis or in good health (not recorded which). CDR3 residues: CASSQTSGRPSTGELFF. Here the CDR3 DNA reads TGTGCCAGCAGTCAGACTAGCGGGAGGCCCAGCACCGGGGAGCTGTTTTTT.